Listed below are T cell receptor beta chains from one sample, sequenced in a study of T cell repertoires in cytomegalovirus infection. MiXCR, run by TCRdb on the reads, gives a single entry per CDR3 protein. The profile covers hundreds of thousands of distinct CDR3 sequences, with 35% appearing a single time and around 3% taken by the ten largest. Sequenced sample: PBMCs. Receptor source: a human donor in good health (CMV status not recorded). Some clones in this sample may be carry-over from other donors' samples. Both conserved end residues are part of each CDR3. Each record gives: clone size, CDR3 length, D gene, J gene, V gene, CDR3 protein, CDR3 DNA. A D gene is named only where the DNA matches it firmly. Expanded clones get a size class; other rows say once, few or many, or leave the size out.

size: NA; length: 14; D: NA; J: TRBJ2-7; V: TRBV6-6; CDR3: CASILVGSTYEQYF; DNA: TGTGCCAGCATTCTCGTCGGGAGTACCTACGAGCAGTACTTC
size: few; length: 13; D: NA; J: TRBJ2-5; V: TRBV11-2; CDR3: CASSPGAQETQYF; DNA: TGTGCCAGCTCACCGGGCGCCCAAGAGACCCAGTACTTC
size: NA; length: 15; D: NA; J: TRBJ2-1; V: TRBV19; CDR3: CASSTRAGQNNEQFF; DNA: TGTGCCAGTAGTACGCGCGCGGGACAGAACAATGAGCAGTTCTTC
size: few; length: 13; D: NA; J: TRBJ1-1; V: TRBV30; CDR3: CAWGDGLNTEAFF; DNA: TGTGCCTGGGGGGACGGATTGAACACTGAAGCTTTCTTT
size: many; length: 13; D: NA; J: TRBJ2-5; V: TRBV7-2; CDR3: CASSFGRGETQYF; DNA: TGTGCCAGCAGCTTCGGCAGGGGAGAGACCCAGTACTTC
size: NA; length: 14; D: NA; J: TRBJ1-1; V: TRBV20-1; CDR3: CSARDNGGRTEAFF; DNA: TGCAGTGCTAGAGATAACGGAGGGCGGACTGAAGCTTTCTTT
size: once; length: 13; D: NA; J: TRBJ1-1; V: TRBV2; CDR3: CASNADVNTEAFF; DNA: TGTGCCAGCAACGCAGACGTGAACACTGAAGCTTTCTTT
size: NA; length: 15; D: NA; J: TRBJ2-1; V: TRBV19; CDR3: CASSIQTGSYNEQFF; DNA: TGTGCCAGTAGTATACAGACTGGATCCTACAATGAGCAGTTCTTC
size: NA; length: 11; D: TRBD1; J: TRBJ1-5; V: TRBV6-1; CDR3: CASSADRAQHF; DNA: TGTGCCAGCAGCGCGGACAGGGCCCAGCATTTT
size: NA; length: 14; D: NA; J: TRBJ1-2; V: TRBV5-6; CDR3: CASSAGDLGGGYTF; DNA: TGTGCCAGCAGCGCGGGGGACCTCGGGGGTGGCTACACCTTC
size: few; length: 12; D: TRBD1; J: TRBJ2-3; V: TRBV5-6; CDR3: CASRTGANTQYF; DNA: TGTGCCAGCAGGACAGGGGCAAATACGCAGTATTTT
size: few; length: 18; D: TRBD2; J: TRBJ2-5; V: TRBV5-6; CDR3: CASSLDVSGRASFETQYF; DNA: TGTGCCAGCAGCTTGGATGTTAGCGGGAGGGCCTCTTTTGAGACCCAGTACTTC
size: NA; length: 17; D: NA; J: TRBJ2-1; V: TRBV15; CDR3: CATSRGSGLANYNEQFF; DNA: TGTGCCACCAGCAGGGGGTCAGGCCTAGCCAATTACAATGAGCAGTTCTTC
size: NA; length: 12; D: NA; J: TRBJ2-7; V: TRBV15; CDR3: CATSGRTDEQYF; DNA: TGTGCCACCAGCGGTCGGACGGACGAGCAGTACTTC
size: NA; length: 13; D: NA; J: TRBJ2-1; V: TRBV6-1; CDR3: CASSVYSYNEQFF; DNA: TGTGCCAGCAGTGTCTACTCCTACAATGAGCAGTTCTTC
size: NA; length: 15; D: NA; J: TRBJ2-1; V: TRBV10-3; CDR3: CATNDLGGAYNEQFF; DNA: TGTGCCACCAATGACTTGGGGGGCGCCTACAATGAGCAGTTCTTC
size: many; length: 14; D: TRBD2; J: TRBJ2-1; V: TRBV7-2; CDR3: CASSLGGSGNEQFF; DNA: TGTGCCAGCAGCTTGGGCGGGAGCGGGAATGAGCAGTTCTTC
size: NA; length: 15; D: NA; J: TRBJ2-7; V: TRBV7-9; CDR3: CASSLEEASDYEQYF; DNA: TGTGCCAGCAGCTTAGAGGAGGCTAGCGACTACGAGCAGTACTTC
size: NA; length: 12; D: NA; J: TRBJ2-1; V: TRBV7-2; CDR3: CASSPTTNEQFF; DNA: TGTGCCAGCAGCCCTACGACCAATGAGCAGTTCTTC
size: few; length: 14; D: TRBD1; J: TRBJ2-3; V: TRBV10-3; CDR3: CAIRQGASTDTQYF; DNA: TGTGCCATCAGACAGGGGGCAAGCACAGATACGCAGTATTTT
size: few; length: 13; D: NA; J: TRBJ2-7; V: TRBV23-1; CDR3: CASSHRPGTGGYF; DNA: TGCGCCAGCAGTCATAGGCCCGGGACCGGGGGGTACTTC
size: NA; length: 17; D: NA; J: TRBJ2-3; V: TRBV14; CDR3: CASSPSGRTPFVHTQYF; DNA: TGTGCCAGCAGCCCGTCCGGCCGGACCCCCTTTGTCCATACGCAGTATTTT
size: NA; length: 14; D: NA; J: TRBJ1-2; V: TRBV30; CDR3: CAWSSQRESSGYTF; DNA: TGTGCCTGGAGTAGCCAAAGGGAAAGTAGTGGCTACACCTTC
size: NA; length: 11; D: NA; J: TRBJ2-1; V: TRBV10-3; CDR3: CAMGRRNEQFF; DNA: TGTGCCATGGGGCGACGGAATGAGCAGTTCTTC
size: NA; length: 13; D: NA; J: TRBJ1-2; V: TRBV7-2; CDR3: CASSFGRRDGYTF; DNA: TGTGCCAGCAGCTTTGGGCGTCGCGATGGCTACACCTTC
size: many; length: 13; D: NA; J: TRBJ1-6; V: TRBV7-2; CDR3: CASSLQRDSPLHF; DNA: TGTGCCAGCAGCTTACAGCGGGATTCACCCCTCCACTTT
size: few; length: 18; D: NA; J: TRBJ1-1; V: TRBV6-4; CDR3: CASSESRGHWRGNTEAFF; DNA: TGTGCCAGCAGTGAAAGTCGGGGACACTGGAGGGGAAACACTGAAGCTTTCTTT
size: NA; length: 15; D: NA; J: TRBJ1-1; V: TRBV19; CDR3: CASSRTIRLPTEAFF; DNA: TGTGCCAGTAGCCGAACCATTAGGTTGCCCACTGAAGCTTTCTTT
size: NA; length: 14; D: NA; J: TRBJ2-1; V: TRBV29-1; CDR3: CSVGTRAGWAEQFF; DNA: TGCAGCGTTGGCACAAGGGCCGGGTGGGCCGAGCAGTTCTTC
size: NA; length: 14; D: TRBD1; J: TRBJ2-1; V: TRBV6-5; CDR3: CASRKGQAQIVQFF; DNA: TGTGCCAGCAGGAAGGGACAGGCGCAAATCGTGCAGTTCTTC
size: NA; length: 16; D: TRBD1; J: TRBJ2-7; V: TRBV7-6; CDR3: CASRPEFGQGYYEQYF; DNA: TGTGCCAGCAGGCCGGAGTTTGGACAGGGGTACTACGAGCAGTACTTC
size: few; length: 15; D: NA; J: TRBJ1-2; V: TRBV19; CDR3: CASSIDGTAVDGYTF; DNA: TGTGCCAGTAGTATAGATGGGACGGCGGTTGATGGCTACACCTTC
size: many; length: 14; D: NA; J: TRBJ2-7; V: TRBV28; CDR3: CASRVEESSYEQYF; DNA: TGTGCCAGCAGGGTCGAAGAAAGCTCCTACGAGCAGTACTTC
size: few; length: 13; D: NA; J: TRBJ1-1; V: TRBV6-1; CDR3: CASSEFGNTEAFF; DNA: TGTGCCAGCAGTGAATTCGGGAACACTGAAGCTTTCTTT
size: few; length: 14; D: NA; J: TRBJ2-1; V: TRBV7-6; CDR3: CASSLLQGSNEQFF; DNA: TGTGCCAGCAGCTTATTGCAGGGGAGCAATGAGCAGTTCTTC
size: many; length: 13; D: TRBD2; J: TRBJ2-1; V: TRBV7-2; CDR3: CASMGLGYNEQFF; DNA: TGTGCCAGCATGGGACTAGGCTACAATGAGCAGTTCTTC